This T cell receptor (beta chain) was captured by sequencing in a study of blood T cell repertoires in COVID-19. Study-level information: Donors in the United States, Italy and Spain gave samples during acute or convalescent COVID-19.

Under the authors' procedure: Reference gene primer amplification in the assay estimated nucleated cell counts. Measured with immunoSEQ multiplex PCR; TCRdb has only the in-frame clones, and not every one. The V and J calls and clone size are taken from that table; D and trimming were inferred from the DNA. The table has roughly 60,000 clones, around 90% seen once. Germline loops: CDR1 LGHDT, CDR2 YNNKEL (reference sequence). V gave up 1 base and J gave up 1 base; unmatched junction bases: 15. The CDR3 has 20 amino acids. This clonotype originated in a human donor with acute or convalescent COVID-19. The donor label of this sample is uncertain. The specimen was peripheral blood. The V and J genes are TRBV3-1 (or the pseudogene TRBV3-2) and TRBJ1-3, with 8 bases fitting TRBD1. CDR3 region: CASSQGGQGVGWRSGNTIYF. CDR3 nucleotide sequence: TGTGCCAGCAGCCAAGGCGGACAGGGCGTGGGGTGGAGGTCTGGAAACACCATATATTTT.